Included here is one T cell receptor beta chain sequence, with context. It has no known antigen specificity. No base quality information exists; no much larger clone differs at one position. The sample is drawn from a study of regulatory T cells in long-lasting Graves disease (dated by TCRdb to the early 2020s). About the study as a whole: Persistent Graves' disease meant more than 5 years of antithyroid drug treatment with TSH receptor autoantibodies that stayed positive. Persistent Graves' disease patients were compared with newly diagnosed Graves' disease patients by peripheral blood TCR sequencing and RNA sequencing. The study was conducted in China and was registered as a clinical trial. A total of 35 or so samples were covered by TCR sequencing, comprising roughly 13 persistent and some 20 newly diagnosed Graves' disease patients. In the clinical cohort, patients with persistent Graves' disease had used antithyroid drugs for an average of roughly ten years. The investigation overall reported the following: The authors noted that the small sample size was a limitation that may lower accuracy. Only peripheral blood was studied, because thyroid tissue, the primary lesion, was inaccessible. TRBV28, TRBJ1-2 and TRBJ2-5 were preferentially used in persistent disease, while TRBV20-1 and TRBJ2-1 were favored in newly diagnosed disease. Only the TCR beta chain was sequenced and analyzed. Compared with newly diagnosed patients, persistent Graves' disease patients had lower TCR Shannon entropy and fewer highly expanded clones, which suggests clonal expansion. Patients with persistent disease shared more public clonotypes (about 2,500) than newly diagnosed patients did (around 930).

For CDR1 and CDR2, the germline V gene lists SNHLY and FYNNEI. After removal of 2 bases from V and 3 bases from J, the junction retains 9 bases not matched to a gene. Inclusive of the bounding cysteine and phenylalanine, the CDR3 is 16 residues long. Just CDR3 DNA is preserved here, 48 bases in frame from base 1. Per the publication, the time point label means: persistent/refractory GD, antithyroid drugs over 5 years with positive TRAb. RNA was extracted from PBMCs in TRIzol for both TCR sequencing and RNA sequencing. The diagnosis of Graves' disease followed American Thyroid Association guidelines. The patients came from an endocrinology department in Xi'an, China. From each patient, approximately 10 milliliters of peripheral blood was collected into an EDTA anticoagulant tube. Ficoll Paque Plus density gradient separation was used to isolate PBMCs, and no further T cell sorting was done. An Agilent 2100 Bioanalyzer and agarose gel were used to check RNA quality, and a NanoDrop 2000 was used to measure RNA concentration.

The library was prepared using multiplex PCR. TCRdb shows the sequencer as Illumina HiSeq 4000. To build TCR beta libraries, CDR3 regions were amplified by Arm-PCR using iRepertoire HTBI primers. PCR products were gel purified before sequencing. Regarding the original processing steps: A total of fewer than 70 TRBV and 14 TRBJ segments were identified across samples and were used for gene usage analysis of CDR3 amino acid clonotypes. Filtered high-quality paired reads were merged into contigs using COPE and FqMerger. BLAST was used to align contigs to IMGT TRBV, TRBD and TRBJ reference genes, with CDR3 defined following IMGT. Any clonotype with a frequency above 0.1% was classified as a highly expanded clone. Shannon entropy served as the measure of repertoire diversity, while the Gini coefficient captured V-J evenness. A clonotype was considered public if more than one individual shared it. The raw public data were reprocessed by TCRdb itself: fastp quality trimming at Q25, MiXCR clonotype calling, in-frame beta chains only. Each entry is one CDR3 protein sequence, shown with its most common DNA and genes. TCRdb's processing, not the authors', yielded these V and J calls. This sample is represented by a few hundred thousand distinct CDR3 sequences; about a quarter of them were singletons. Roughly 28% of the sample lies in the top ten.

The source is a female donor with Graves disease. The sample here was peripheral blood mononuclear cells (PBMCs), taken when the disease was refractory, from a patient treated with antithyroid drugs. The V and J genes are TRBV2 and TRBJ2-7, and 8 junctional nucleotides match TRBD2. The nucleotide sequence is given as TGTGCCAGCAGTGAAATCGCAGGGACTAGACTCTACGAGCAGTACTTC. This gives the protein CASSEIAGTRLYEQYF.